These 31 T cell receptor beta chains originate from one sample sequenced in a study of cytomegalovirus exposure and HLA in healthy donors. The study ran its PCR with 60 Vbeta and 13 Jbeta primers. Libraries were prepared by immunoSEQ multiplex PCR; TCRdb keeps only in-frame clonotypes and omits some of them. The profile covers 150,000 or so clones, with roughly 80% appearing a single time and approximately 0.78% taken by the ten largest. Sequenced: PBMCs. These receptors all stem from a woman aged 18-29 years in good health and CMV-seronegative.

This chain joins TRBV5-4 and TRBJ1-1, with TRBD1 matching over 8 bases. The CDR3 totals 17 residues. Trimming at V came to 0 bases and at J to 2 bases, leaving 9 bases not matched to a gene. Germline CDR1 reads SGHNT; CDR2 reads YYREEE (reference sequence). The CDR3 DNA is TGTGCCAGCAGCTTGGGTCAGGGGGCGCGGGGAAACACTGAAGCTTTCTTT. It yields the protein CASSLGQGARGNTEAFF. The full variable domain, completed using reference TRBV5-4 and TRBJ1-1, is ETGVTQSPTHLIKTRGQQVTLRCSSQSGHNTVSWYQQALGQGPQFIFQYYREEENGRGNFPPRFSGLQFPNYSSELNVNALELDDSALYLCASSLGQGARGNTEAFFGQGTRLTVV.

This chain links TRBV7-8 with TRBJ2-1; the match to TRBD2 covers 7 bases. This CDR3 is 16 amino acids long. Germline V gene lookup returns CDR1 SGHVS and CDR2 FQNEAQ. J was trimmed by 9 bases and V by 6 bases; bases with no gene match: 17. The CDR3 reads CASSQPPAGTNSEQFF. CDR3 DNA: TGTGCCAGCAGTCAACCCCCAGCGGGAACCAACAGTGAGCAGTTCTTC.

This chain uses TRBV7-9 with TRBJ2-7; 9 bases fit TRBD2. This CDR3 spans 17 amino acids. V trimming: 4 bases; J trimming: 6 bases; junction bases outside the gene matches: 16. Germline V gene lookup returns CDR1 SEHNR and CDR2 FQNEAQ (reference sequence). CDR3 protein: CASSSRSAGGTVGEQYF. Written as DNA, the CDR3 is TGTGCCAGCAGCTCCCGTAGCGCGGGAGGGACGGTCGGCGAGCAGTACTTC.

This clone was found once. The CDR3 region is CASSQQHQGSSYEQYF. CDR3 in DNA: TGCGCCAGCAGCCAACAACACCAAGGGAGCTCCTACGAGCAGTACTTC. The chain joins TRBV4-3 to TRBJ2-7, with D possibly being TRBD2 (5 bases). CDR1 is LGHNA and CDR2 is YSLEER in the germline V gene. The CDR3 extends over 16 amino acids. Trimming pared 2 bases from V and 0 bases from J, leaving 14 bases between.

This clone occurred once. Its ends do not fully match the called genes, so a read error is possible. The chain links TRBV7-7 to TRBJ2-5; possibly TRBD1 for D (5 bases). Germline values: CDR1 SSHAT, CDR2 FNYEAQ (reference sequence). The CDR3 has 14 amino acids. The CDR3 DNA is TGTGCTAGCAGTCCAATCACAGGTTTAGAGACCCAGTACTTC. Translated: CASSPITGLETQYF.

V and J are TRBV6-5 and TRBJ2-5, with D possibly matching TRBD2 (5 bases). This CDR3 has 16 amino acids. The germline gives CDR1 MNHEY, CDR2 SVGAGI. Trimming shortened V by 0 bases and J by 5 bases, and 16 bases separated the two germline ends. In DNA, the CDR3 is TGTGCCAGCAGTTACTCGCCTACTAGACTGGAGGAGACCCAGTACTTC. This gives the protein CASSYSPTRLEETQYF.

This clone was counted a few times. This chain joins TRBV5-1 and TRBJ2-7, with D maybe TRBD1 (5 bases). V was pared by 0 bases and J by 6 bases, with 7 bases between. Germline assignment: CDR1 SGHRS and CDR2 YFSETQ. This CDR3 is 12 amino acids long. The DNA of the CDR3 is TGCGCCAGCAGCTTGGAGGGGATCGAGCAGTACTTC. Translation: CASSLEGIEQYF.

The chain uses TRBV7-2 and TRBJ2-1, with D unresolved. V was trimmed by 5 bases and J by 7 bases, leaving 3 bases between them. The germline gives CDR1 SGHTA, CDR2 FQGNSA. The CDR3 length is 10 residues. CDR3 DNA: TGTGCCAGCAGCCAAAATGAGCAGTTCTTC. Its protein product is CASSQNEQFF.

V and J are TRBV29-1 and TRBJ1-2; the match to TRBD1 covers 8 bases. Germline values: CDR1 SQVTM, CDR2 ANQGSEA. The CDR3 spans 14 residues. With 6 bases clipped from V and 0 bases from J, the junction kept 6 bases outside the gene matches. CDR3 DNA sequence: TGCAGCGTAGCGAGACAGGGGTCTAACTATGGCTACACCTTC. Amino acid sequence: CSVARQGSNYGYTF.

The rearrangement uses TRBV10-3 and TRBJ2-3; D gene uncertain. Germline V CDR1 and CDR2: ENHRY, SYGVKD. CDR3 length: 12 residues. V lost 0 bases and J 7 bases, leaving 5 bases between the germline ends. The CDR3 spells CAISESRNTQYF. DNA for the CDR3: TGTGCCATCAGTGAGTCCCGTAATACGCAGTATTTT.

V and J are TRBV2 and TRBJ1-6, with D perhaps matching TRBD1 (5 bases). Germline CDR1 and CDR2: SNHLY and FYNNEI. The ends were cut back, 4 bases at V and 8 bases at J, with 9 bases in the middle. The CDR3 runs to 13 residues. The CDR3 DNA sequence: TGTGCCAGCAGTGTGGGGGGTGATTCACCCCTCCACTTT. Protein product: CASSVGGDSPLHF.

The chain links TRBV10-1 to TRBJ2-1, with TRBD2 identical over 14 bases. Germline V lookup: CDR1 WNHNN, CDR2 SYGVQD (reference sequence). V was pared by 6 bases and J by 9 bases, with 13 bases of the junction left unmatched. This CDR3 region has 17 residues. CDR3 nucleotide sequence: TGCGCCAGCAGCCCAAGTCCGGGACTAGCGGGAGAGAGTGAGCAGTTCTTC. This sequence encodes CASSPSPGLAGESEQFF.

The rearrangement joins TRBV10-1 to TRBJ2-5, with D unresolved. With 4 bases removed from V and 2 bases from J, the gap between germline ends came to 5 bases. The CDR3 runs 12 residues. Germline V gene sequence: CDR1 WNHNN, CDR2 SYGVQD (reference sequence). CDR3 amino acids: CASSAQQETQYF. In nucleotides, the CDR3 is TGCGCCAGCAGTGCACAGCAAGAGACCCAGTACTTC.

As DNA, the CDR3 is TGTGCCAGCAGCTTTAGGGCTCTAGCGGGGGCCGAGGAGCAGTACTTC. Amino acid sequence: CASSFRALAGAEEQYF. V gene TRBV7-6 combines with J gene TRBJ2-7; 10 bases agree with TRBD2. CDR3 length equals 16 residues. CDR1 is SGHVS, CDR2 FNYEAQ, per germline. Trimming removed 3 bases from V and 7 bases from J; junction bases left unmatched: 12.

The CDR3 coding sequence is TGTGCCAGCAGTGCGGGTAGCGGGAGGGCGGAGACCCAGTACTTC. This gives the protein CASSAGSGRAETQYF. The V and J genes are TRBV6-1 and TRBJ2-5; 11 bases are shared with TRBD2. Germline values: CDR1 MNHNS, CDR2 SASEGT. CDR3 length equals 15 residues. With 4 bases clipped from V and 5 bases from J, the junction kept 6 bases outside the gene matches.

The chain employs TRBV2 and TRBJ1-5; maybe TRBD1 (6 bases). The germline V gene encodes CDR1 SNHLY and CDR2 FYNNEI. The length of the CDR3 is 13 residues. Trimming stripped 5 bases from V and 4 bases from J, with 9 bases between. CDR3 sequence (DNA): TGTGCCAGCAGTTGGCAGGGGAATCAGCCCCAGCATTTT. This sequence encodes CASSWQGNQPQHF.

This chain connects TRBV7-2 to TRBJ2-5; TRBD2 might be the D (6 bases). V was shortened by 5 bases and J by 4 bases, with 11 bases between the two germline ends. The CDR3 spans 13 residues. Germline CDR1 reads SGHTA; CDR2 reads FQGNSA. The CDR3 reads CASSGEAAETQYF. The CDR3 bases are TGTGCCAGCAGCGGGGAGGCAGCAGAGACCCAGTACTTC.

This clone was seen many times. The gene calls are TRBV6-1 and TRBJ1-2, with 9 positions matching TRBD1. Unmatched junction bases numbered 9, after V lost 5 bases and J lost 5 bases. The germline V gene encodes CDR1 MNHNS and CDR2 SASEGT. The CDR3 covers 15 residues. DNA of the CDR3: TGTGCCAGCAGTCAGAATACAGGGGGCGGATATGGCTACACCTTC. Translating it yields CASSQNTGGGYGYTF.

The chain has TRBV2 and TRBJ2-2, with D possibly matching TRBD1 (5 bases). The CDR3 length is 15 residues. The V end was cut by 2 bases, the J end by 1 base, with 8 bases between. The germline V gene has CDR1 SNHLY and CDR2 FYNNEI. The CDR3 DNA is TGTGCCAGCAGTGAACAAGGGGTGAACACCGGGGAGCTGTTTTTT. This encodes CASSEQGVNTGELFF.

This CDR3 is CASRPPAANTIYF. In nucleotides, the CDR3 is TGTGCCAGCAGGCCACCTGCGGCTAACACCATATATTTT. The V and J genes are TRBV6-5 and TRBJ1-3, with D unresolved. The CDR3 covers 13 residues. In germline, CDR1 is MNHEY, CDR2 SVGAGI. Trimming removed 6 bases at V and 7 bases at J, with 13 bases between.

About this clone: The junction does not match germline at one end; this may be a read error. This sequence joins TRBV7-7 and TRBJ2-5, with a tentative D call TRBD1 (6 bases). The CDR3 has 14 amino acids. In germline, CDR1 is SSHAT, CDR2 FNYEAQ (reference sequence). The CDR3: CASSLDRQVGAQYF. As DNA, the CDR3 is TGTGCTAGCAGCTTAGATCGACAGGTTGGGGCCCAGTACTTC.

The chain carries TRBV28 and TRBJ1-4; 8 bases are shared with TRBD1. Trimming cost V 8 bases and J 8 bases; bases outside gene matches: 7. Germline V lookup: CDR1 MDHEN, CDR2 SYDVKM. The CDR3 covers 13 residues. The CDR3 reads CASRTGGGEKLFF. The CDR3 DNA is TGTGCCAGCCGAACAGGGGGAGGGGAAAAACTGTTTTTT.

The chain's CDR3 is CASRSSGSTYEQYF. The CDR3, as DNA: TGTGCCAGCAGGAGTAGCGGGAGCACCTACGAGCAGTACTTC. The rearrangement links TRBV2 to TRBJ2-7; 9 positions agree with TRBD2. Germline-derived CDR1 and CDR2 are SNHLY and FYNNEI. The CDR3 runs to 14 residues. V dropped 6 bases and J dropped 2; count of bases not matched to a gene: 5. Combining the CDR3 with reference TRBV2 and TRBJ2-7 gives the whole variable domain EPEVTQTPSHQVTQMGQEVILRCVPISNHLYFYWYRQILGQKVEFLVSFYNNEISEKSEIFDDQFSVERPDGSNFTLKIRSTKLEDSAMYFCASRSSGSTYEQYFGPGTRLTVT.

The chain recombines TRBV28 with TRBJ1-1; D not resolved. CDR3 length equals 12 residues. Per the germline V gene, CDR1 is MDHEN and CDR2 is SYDVKM. V dropped 8 bases and J dropped 1 base, with 8 bases sitting between them. CDR3 bases: TGTGCCAGCGTCCGTTCGAACACTGAAGCTTTCTTT. Translation gives CASVRSNTEAFF.

The chain recombines TRBV2 with TRBJ2-7; TRBD2 agrees at 11 bases. The CDR3 is made up of 16 amino acids. The germline V gene has CDR1 SNHLY and CDR2 FYNNEI. V dropped 9 bases and J dropped 4; count of bases not matched to a gene: 14. For the CDR3, the DNA is TGTGCCAGAGCTGTGACTAGCGGGACCAACGCGTACGAGCAGTACTTC. This sequence encodes CARAVTSGTNAYEQYF. The full variable domain, in which reference TRBV2 and TRBJ2-7 provide the parts outside the CDR3, is EPEVTQTPSHQVTQMGQEVILRCVPISNHLYFYWYRQILGQKVEFLVSFYNNEISEKSEIFDDQFSVERPDGSNFTLKIRSTKLEDSAMYFCARAVTSGTNAYEQYFGPGTRLTVT.

This sequence joins TRBV9 and TRBJ2-6; D remains ambiguous. Trimming removed 0 bases from V and 2 bases from J, with 12 bases in between. Germline V gene sequence: CDR1 SGDLS, CDR2 YYNGEE. The CDR3 is 17 amino acids. The CDR3 coding sequence is TGTGCCAGCAGCGTAGCTGGCACCTCAACTGGGGCCAACGTCCTGACTTTC. This sequence encodes CASSVAGTSTGANVLTF.

The chain joins TRBV28 to TRBJ2-4, with D perhaps TRBD1 (7 bases). Germline assignment: CDR1 MDHEN and CDR2 SYDVKM. This CDR3 has 18 residues. Trimming pared 6 bases from V and 5 bases from J, leaving 26 bases between. This CDR3 is CASRTRGRRGGFENIQYF. Written as DNA, the CDR3 is TGTGCCAGCAGGACCCGAGGGAGGAGAGGGGGCTTCGAAAACATTCAGTACTTC. The full variable domain, in which reference TRBV28 and TRBJ2-4 provide the parts outside the CDR3, is DVKVTQSSRYLVKRTGEKVFLECVQDMDHENMFWYRQDPGLGLRLIYFSYDVKMKEKGDIPEGYSVSREKKERFSLILESASTNQTSMYLCASRTRGRRGGFENIQYFGAGTRLSVL.

The chain has TRBV9 and TRBJ2-7, with 8 bases fitting TRBD2. The V and J ends lost 0 bases and 0 bases, in that order; junction bases with no gene match: 5. Looked up from germline, CDR1 is SGDLS and CDR2 is YYNGEE. This CDR3 is built from 16 residues. The CDR3 DNA sequence: TGTGCCAGCAGCGTAGATGGAAGCGGGAGCTCCTACGAGCAGTACTTC. Protein: CASSVDGSGSSYEQYF.

The chain employs TRBV2 and TRBJ2-1, with 10 positions matching TRBD1. The V and J ends lost 7 bases and 2 bases, in that order; junction bases with no gene match: 5. CDR3 length equals 15 residues. CDR1 and CDR2 (germline): SNHLY, FYNNEI. Here the CDR3 DNA reads TGTGCCAGCACCGAGGACAGGGGGACCTACAATGAGCAGTTCTTC. It specifies CASTEDRGTYNEQFF.

This sequence joins TRBV6-4 and TRBJ2-2; 7 nucleotides line up with TRBD1. V was pared by 6 bases and J by 4 bases, with 8 bases of the junction left unmatched. Germline-derived CDR1 and CDR2 are MRHNA and SNTAGT. The CDR3 contains 15 residues. The CDR3 loop is CASRLQGSGTGELFF. The CDR3 DNA is TGTGCCAGCAGACTACAGGGGTCGGGCACCGGGGAGCTGTTTTTT.

This clone occurred a few times. The chain combines TRBV19 with TRBJ1-2; possibly TRBD1 for D (6 bases). Germline V lookup: CDR1 LNHDA, CDR2 SQIVND (reference sequence). V was shortened by 1 base and J by 4 bases, with 10 bases between the two germline ends. CDR3 length: 14 residues. CDR3 protein: CASSIASDSYGYTF. In nucleotides, the CDR3 is TGTGCCAGTAGTATAGCATCGGACAGCTATGGCTACACCTTC.